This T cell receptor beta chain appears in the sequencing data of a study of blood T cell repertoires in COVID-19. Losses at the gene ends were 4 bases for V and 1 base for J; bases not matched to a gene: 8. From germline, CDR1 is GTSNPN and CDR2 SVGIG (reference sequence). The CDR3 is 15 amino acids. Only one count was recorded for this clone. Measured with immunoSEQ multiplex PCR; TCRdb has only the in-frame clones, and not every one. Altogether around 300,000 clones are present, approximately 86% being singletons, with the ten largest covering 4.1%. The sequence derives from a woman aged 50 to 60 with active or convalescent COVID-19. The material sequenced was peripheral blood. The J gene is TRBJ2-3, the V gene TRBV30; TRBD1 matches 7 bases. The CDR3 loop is CAWKTAGTGTDTQYF. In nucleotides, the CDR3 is TGTGCCTGGAAAACCGCCGGGACAGGCACAGATACGCAGTATTTT.